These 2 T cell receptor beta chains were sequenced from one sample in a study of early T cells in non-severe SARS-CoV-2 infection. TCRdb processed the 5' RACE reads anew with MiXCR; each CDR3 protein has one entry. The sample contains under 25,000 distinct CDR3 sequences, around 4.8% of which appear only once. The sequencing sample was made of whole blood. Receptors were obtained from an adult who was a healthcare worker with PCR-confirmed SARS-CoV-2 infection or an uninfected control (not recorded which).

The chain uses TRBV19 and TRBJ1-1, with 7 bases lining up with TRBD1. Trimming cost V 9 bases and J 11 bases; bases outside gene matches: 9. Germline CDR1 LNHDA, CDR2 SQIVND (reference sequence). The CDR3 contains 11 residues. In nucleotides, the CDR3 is TGTGCCAGCACAAAAGGGGGCGAGGCTTTCTTT. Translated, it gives CASTKGGEAFF.

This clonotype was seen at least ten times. CDR3 sequence (DNA): TGTGCCAGCAGCTTAGACCTTTCGATGGGGCCTCCGGGGGAGACCCAGTACTTC. Its translation: CASSLDLSMGPPGETQYF. V and J are TRBV7-2 and TRBJ2-5; D possibly matches TRBD1 or TRBD2 (5 bases each). The CDR3 runs 18 residues. Germline-derived CDR1 and CDR2 are SGHTA and FQGNSA. Trimming stripped 1 base from V and 5 bases from J, with 23 bases between. Looking up the rest from reference TRBV7-2 and TRBJ2-5 gives the full variable domain: GAGVSQSPSNKVTEKGKDVELRCDPISGHTALYWYRQSLGQGLEFLIYFQGNSAPDKSGLPSDRFSAERTGGSVSTLTIQRTQQEDSAVYLCASSLDLSMGPPGETQYFGPGTRLLVL.